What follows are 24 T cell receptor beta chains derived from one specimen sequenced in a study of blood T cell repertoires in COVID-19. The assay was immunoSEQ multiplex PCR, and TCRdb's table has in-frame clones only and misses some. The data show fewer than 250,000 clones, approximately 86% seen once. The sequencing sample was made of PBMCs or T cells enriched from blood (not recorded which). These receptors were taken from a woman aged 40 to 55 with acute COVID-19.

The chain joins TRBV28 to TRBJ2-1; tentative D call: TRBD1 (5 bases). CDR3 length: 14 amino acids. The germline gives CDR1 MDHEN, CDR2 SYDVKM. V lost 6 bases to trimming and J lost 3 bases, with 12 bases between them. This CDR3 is CASSTTDNYNEQFF. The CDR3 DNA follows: TGTGCCAGCAGCACGACAGACAACTACAATGAGCAGTTCTTC.

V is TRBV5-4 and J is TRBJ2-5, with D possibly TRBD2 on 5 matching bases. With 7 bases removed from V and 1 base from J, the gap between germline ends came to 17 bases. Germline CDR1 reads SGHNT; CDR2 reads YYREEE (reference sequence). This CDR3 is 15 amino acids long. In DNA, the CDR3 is TGTGCCAGCTTCCCCGGCGGGTGGAGCCAAGAGACCCAGTACTTC. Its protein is CASFPGGWSQETQYF.

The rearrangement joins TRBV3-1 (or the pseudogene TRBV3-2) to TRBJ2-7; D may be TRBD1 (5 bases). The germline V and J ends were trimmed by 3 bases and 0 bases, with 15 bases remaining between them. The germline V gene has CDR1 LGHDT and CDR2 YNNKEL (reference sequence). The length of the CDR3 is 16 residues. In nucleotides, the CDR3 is TGTGCCAGCAGCCAGTACAGGACCGAAACCTCCTACGAGCAGTACTTC. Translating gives CASSQYRTETSYEQYF.

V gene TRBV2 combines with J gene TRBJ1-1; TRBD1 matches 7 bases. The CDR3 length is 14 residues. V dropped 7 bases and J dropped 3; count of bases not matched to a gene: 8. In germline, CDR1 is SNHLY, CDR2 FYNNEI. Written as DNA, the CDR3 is TGTGCCAGCAACTTACAGGGGAGGTACACTGAAGCTTTCTTT. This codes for CASNLQGRYTEAFF.

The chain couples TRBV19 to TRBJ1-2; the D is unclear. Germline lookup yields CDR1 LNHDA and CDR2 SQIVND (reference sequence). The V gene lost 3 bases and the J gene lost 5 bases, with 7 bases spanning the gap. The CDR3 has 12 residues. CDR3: CASSIGPYGYTF. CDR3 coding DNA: TGTGCCAGTAGTATTGGGCCATATGGCTACACCTTC.

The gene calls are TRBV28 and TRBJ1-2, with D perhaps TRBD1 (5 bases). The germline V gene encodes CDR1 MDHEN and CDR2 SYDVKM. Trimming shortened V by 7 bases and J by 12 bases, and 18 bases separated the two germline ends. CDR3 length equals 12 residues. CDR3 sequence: CASNGRVDRNTF. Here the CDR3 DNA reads TGTGCCAGCAACGGCAGGGTGGATAGAAACACCTTC.

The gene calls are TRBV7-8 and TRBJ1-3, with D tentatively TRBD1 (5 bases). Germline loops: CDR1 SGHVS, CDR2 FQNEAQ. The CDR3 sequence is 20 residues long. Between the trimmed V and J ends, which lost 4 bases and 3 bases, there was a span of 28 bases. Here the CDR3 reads CASSCWDHDRQRCRGNTIYF. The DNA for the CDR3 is TGTGCCAGCAGCTGCTGGGATCATGACCGACAGAGGTGCCGTGGAAACACCATATATTTT.

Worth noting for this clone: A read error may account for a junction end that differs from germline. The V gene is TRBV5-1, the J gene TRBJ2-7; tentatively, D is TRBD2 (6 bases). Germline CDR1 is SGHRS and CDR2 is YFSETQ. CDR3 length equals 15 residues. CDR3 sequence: CASSLASGGSSEQYF. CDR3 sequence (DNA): TGCGCCAGCAGCTTGGCCTCAGGAGGGTCCTCCGAGCAGTACTTC.

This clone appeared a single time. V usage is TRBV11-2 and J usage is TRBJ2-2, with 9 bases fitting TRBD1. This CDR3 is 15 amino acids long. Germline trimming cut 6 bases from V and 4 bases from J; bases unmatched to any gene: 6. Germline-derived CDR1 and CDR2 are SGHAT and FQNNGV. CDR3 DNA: TGTGCCAGCAGACGACAGGGGGAGGTCACCGGGGAGCTGTTTTTT. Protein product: CASRRQGEVTGELFF. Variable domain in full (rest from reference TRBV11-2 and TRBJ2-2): EAGVAQSPRYKIIEKRQSVAFWCNPISGHATLYWYQQILGQGPKLLIQFQNNGVVDDSQLPKDRFSAERLKGVDSTLKIQPAKLEDSAVYLCASRRQGEVTGELFFGEGSRLTVL.

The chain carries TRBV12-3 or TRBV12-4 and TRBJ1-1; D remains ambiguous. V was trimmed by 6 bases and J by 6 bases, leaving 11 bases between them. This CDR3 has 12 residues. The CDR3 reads CASSSDHPEAFF. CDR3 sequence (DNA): TGTGCCAGCAGCAGCGATCACCCTGAAGCTTTCTTT.

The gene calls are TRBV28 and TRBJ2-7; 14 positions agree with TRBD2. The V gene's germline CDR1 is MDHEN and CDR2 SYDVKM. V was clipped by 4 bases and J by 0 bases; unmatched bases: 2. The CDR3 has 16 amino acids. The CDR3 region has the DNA TGTGCCAGCAGTTCTGGGACTAGCGGGAGCTCCTACGAGCAGTACTTC. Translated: CASSSGTSGSSYEQYF.

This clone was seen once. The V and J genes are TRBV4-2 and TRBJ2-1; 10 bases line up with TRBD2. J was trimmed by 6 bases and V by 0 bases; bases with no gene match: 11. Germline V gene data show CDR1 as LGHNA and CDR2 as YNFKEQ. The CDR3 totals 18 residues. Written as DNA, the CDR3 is TGTGCCAGCAGCCAAGAAGACCCGAGGCTAGCGGGAGTCAATGAGCAGTTCTTC. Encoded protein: CASSQEDPRLAGVNEQFF.

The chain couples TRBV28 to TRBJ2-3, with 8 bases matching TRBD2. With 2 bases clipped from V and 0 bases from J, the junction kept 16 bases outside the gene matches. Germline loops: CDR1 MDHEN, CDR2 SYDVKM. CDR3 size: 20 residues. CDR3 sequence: CASSLGPWTSKGRSTDTQYF. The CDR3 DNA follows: TGTGCCAGCAGTTTAGGCCCATGGACTAGCAAGGGGAGAAGCACAGATACGCAGTATTTT.

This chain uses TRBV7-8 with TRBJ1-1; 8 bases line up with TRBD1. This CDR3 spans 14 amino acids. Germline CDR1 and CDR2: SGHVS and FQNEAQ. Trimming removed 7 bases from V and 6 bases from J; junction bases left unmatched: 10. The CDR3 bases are TGTGCCAGCACCAGTCCAGGGGGCGCGGCTGAAGCTTTCTTT. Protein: CASTSPGGAAEAFF.

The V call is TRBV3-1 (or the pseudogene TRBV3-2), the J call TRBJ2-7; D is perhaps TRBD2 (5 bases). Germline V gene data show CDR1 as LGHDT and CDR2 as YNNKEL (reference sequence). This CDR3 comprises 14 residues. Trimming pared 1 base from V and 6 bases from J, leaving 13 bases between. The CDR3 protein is CASSQGSIGLEQYF. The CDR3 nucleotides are TGTGCCAGCAGCCAAGGTAGTATAGGACTCGAGCAGTACTTC.

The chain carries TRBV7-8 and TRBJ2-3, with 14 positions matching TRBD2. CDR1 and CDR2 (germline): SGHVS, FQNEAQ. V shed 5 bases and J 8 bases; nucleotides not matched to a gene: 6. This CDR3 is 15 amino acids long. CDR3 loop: CASSPGTSGRSTQYF. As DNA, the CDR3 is TGTGCCAGCAGCCCTGGGACTAGCGGGAGATCTACGCAGTATTTT.

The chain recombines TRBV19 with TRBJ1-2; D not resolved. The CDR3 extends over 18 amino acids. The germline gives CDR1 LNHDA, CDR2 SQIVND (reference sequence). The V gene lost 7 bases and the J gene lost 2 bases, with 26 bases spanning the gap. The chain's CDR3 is CASTAEGMEADQNYGYTF. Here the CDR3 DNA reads TGTGCCAGTACGGCAGAGGGCATGGAGGCGGATCAGAACTATGGCTACACCTTC.

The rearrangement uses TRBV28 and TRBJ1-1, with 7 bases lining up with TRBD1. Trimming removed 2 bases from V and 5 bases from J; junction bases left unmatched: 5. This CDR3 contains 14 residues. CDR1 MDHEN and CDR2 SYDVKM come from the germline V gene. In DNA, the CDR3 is TGTGCCAGCAGTTTAGAACAGGGGAATACTGAAGCTTTCTTT. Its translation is CASSLEQGNTEAFF.

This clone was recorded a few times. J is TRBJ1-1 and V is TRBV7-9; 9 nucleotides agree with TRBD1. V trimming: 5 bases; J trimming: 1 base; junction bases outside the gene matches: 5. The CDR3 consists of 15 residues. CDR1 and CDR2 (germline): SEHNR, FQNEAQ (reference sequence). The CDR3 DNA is TGTGCCAGCAGCGTCGGGACAGGGCCGAACACTGAAGCTTTCTTT. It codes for CASSVGTGPNTEAFF. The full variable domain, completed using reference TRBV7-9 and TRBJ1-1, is DTGVSQNPRHKITKRGQNVTFRCDPISEHNRLYWYRQTLGQGPEFLTYFQNEAQLEKSRLLSDRFSAERPKGSFSTLEIQRTEQGDSAMYLCASSVGTGPNTEAFFGQGTRLTVV.

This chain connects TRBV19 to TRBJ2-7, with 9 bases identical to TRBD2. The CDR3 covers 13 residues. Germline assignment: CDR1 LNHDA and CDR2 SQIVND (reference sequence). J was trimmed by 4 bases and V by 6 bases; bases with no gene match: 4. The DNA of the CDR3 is TGTGCCAGTAGCCTGCGGGAGGGTTACGAGCAGTACTTC. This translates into CASSLREGYEQYF. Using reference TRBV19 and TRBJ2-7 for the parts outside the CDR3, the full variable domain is DGGITQSPKYLFRKEGQNVTLSCEQNLNHDAMYWYRQDPGQGLRLIYYSQIVNDFQKGDIAEGYSVSREKKESFPLTVTSAQKNPTAFYLCASSLREGYEQYFGPGTRLTVT.

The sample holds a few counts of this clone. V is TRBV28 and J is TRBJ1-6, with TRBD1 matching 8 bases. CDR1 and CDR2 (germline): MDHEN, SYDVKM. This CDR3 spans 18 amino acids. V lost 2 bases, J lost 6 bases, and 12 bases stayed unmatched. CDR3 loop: CASSLEGLTGDGNSPLHF. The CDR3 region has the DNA TGTGCCAGCAGTTTAGAGGGCCTGACAGGGGACGGTAATTCACCCCTCCACTTT.

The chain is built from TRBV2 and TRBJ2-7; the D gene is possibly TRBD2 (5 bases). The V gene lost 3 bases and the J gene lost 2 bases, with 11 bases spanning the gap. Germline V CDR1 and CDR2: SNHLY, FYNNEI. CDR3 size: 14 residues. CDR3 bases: TGTGCCAGCAGTGATACTGGACTTACCTACGAGCAGTACTTC. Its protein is CASSDTGLTYEQYF. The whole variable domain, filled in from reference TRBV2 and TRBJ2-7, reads EPEVTQTPSHQVTQMGQEVILRCVPISNHLYFYWYRQILGQKVEFLVSFYNNEISEKSEIFDDQFSVERPDGSNFTLKIRSTKLEDSAMYFCASSDTGLTYEQYFGPGTRLTVT.

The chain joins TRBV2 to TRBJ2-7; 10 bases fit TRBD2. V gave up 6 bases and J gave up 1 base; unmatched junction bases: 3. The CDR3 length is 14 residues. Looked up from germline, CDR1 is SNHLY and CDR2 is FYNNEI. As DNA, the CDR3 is TGTGCCAGCAGCCTGACTAGCGGGTCCTACGAGCAGTACTTC. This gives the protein CASSLTSGSYEQYF.

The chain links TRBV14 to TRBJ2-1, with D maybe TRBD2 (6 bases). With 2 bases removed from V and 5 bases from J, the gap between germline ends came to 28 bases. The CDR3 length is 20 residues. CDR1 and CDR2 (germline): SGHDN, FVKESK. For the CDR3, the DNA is TGTGCCAGCAGCCAAACTAGCAGATTCTCTACATTCCTCAGAAACAATGAGCAGTTCTTC. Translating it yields CASSQTSRFSTFLRNNEQFF.